This TCR beta chain was captured by sequencing in a study of shared clonotypes between healthy human individuals. Whole-study findings and limits: Only blood samples were collected, and tissue repertoires likely differ.

The CDR3 is made up of 15 amino acids. CDR1 and CDR2 (germline): SGDLS, YYNGEE. Germline trimming cut 0 bases from V and 2 bases from J; bases unmatched to any gene: 5. With respect to this clone: As yet, its antigen is unknown. The identical CDR3 is also encoded by other nucleotide sequences in the sample.

Caucasian adults living in Nashville, Tennessee, provided all samples. Clones were sequenced by immunoSEQ multiplex PCR, and TCRdb holds only the in-frame ones, with some missing. Among some 1,100,000 clones listed, more than 75% were seen once. Sequenced input: memory CD4+ T cells from PBMCs. Subset here: CD45RA-negative fraction. The TCR originated in a man younger than 35 in good health. Some clones in this sample may be carry-over from other donors' samples. The genes are TRBV9 and TRBJ2-7; 7 nucleotides line up with TRBD2. CDR3 sequence reads: CASSVGSSGTYEQYF. The CDR3 region has the DNA TGTGCCAGCAGCGTAGGGTCTAGCGGCACCTACGAGCAGTACTTC.